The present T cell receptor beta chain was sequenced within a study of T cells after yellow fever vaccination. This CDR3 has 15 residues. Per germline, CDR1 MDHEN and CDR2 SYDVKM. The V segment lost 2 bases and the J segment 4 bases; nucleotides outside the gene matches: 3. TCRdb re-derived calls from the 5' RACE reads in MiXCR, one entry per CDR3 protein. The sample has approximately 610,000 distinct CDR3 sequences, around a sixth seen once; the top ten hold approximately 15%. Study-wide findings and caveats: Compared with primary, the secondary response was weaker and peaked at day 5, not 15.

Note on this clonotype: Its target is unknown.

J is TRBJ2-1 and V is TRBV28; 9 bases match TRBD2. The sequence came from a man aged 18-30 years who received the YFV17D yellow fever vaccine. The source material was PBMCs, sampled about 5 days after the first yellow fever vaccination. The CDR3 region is CASSLPSGAYNEQFF. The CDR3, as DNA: TGTGCCAGCAGTTTACCTAGCGGGGCTTACAATGAGCAGTTCTTC.